The rows below give T cell receptor beta chains drawn from one sample of a study of shared clonotypes between healthy human individuals. Measured with immunoSEQ multiplex PCR; TCRdb has only the in-frame clones, and not every one. The sample has a few million clones; 93% are singletons. The source material was naive CD4+ T cells from PBMCs. The receptors originated from a man between 18 and 35 years old in good health. Some clones in this sample may be carry-over from other donors' samples. Both conserved end residues are part of each CDR3. A D gene is named only where the DNA matches it firmly. Not all rows give a size; the values are once, few, many and, for expanded clones, a class.

CDR3,DNA,D,J,size,V
CATATSGSNNEQFF,TGTGCCACCGCCACTAGCGGGAGTAACAATGAGCAGTTCTTC,TRBD2,TRBJ2-1,.,TRBV9
CASRQGERTDTQYF,TGTGCCAGCAGACAGGGGGAGCGCACAGATACGCAGTATTTT,TRBD1,TRBJ2-3,.,TRBV6-1
CASSLSRNTEAFF,TGTGCCAGCAGTTTGAGCAGGAACACTGAAGCTTTCTTT,.,TRBJ1-1,few,TRBV27
CASSGKDRGRGDTEAFF,TGCGCCAGCAGCGGAAAGGACAGGGGGCGAGGGGACACTGAAGCTTTCTTT,TRBD1,TRBJ1-1,once,TRBV5-1
CASSPGGDGVYEQYF,TGTGCCAGCAGCCCCGGGGGGGACGGCGTCTACGAGCAGTACTTC,TRBD2,TRBJ2-7,.,TRBV9
CASSQNNRDRGYEQYF,TGCGCCAGCAGCCAAAACAACCGGGACAGGGGGTACGAGCAGTACTTC,TRBD1,TRBJ2-7,once,TRBV4-1
CASSSDRGRNNYGYTF,TGTGCCAGCAGCTCGGACAGGGGAAGAAATAACTATGGCTACACCTTC,TRBD1,TRBJ1-2,once,TRBV7-2
CASPTPGQSGDTQYF,TGTGCCAGCCCCACACCGGGACAAAGCGGAGATACGCAGTATTTT,.,TRBJ2-3,once,TRBV18
CASSPQGLEEQYF,TGTGCCAGCAGCCCACAGGGACTAGAGGAGCAGTACTTC,TRBD2,TRBJ2-7,.,TRBV5-4
CASSLPLGGGEQFF,TGTGCCAGCTCACTTCCTCTCGGGGGCGGTGAGCAGTTCTTC,.,TRBJ2-1,.,TRBV18
CASSEARGVQGYGYTF,TGTGCCAGCAGTGAAGCGAGGGGGGTGCAGGGCTATGGCTACACCTTC,.,TRBJ1-2,.,TRBV2
CAWASGSGQPQHF,TGTGCCTGGGCCTCAGGGTCTGGTCAGCCCCAGCATTTT,.,TRBJ1-5,.,TRBV30
CASRRGRGADEQYF,TGTGCCAGCAGGAGGGGAAGGGGGGCAGACGAGCAGTACTTC,.,TRBJ2-7,once,TRBV6-5
CASSLRGTGGLGNQPQHF,TGTGCCAGCAGCCTACGTGGGACAGGGGGCCTGGGCAATCAGCCCCAGCATTTT,TRBD1,TRBJ1-5,.,TRBV7-2
CASSRTRGTGDHYEQYF,TGTGCCAGCAGCCGAACCAGAGGGACAGGGGACCACTACGAGCAGTACTTC,TRBD1,TRBJ2-7,.,TRBV27
CASSLDLGVSQHF,TGTGCCAGCAGCTTAGACCTTGGTGTTTCCCAGCATTTT,.,TRBJ1-5,few,TRBV11-3
CASMIASYEQYF,TGCGCCAGCATGATCGCTTCCTACGAGCAGTACTTC,.,TRBJ2-7,.,TRBV10-1
CASSLVRLAGGGLETQYF,TGTGCCAGCAGCTTAGTCCGACTAGCGGGGGGAGGGTTAGAGACCCAGTACTTC,TRBD2,TRBJ2-5,.,TRBV7-2